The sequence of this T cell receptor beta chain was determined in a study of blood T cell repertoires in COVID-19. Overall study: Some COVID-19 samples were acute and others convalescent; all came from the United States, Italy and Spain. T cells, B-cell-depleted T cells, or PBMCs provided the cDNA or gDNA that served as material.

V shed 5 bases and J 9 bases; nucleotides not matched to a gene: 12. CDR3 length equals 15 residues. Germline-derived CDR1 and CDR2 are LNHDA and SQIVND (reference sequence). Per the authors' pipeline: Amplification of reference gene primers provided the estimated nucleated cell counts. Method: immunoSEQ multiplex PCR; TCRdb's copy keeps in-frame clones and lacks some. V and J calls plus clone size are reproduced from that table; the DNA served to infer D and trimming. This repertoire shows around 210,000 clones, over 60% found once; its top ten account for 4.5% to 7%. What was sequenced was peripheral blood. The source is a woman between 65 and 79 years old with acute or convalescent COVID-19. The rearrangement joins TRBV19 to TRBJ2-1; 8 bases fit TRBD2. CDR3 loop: CASSVARSAGGEQFF. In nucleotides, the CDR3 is TGTGCCAGTAGTGTGGCGCGCAGCGCGGGGGGTGAGCAGTTCTTC.